These T cell receptor beta chains were read from a single sample in a study of T cell repertoires in cytomegalovirus infection. The antigens these receptors bind are not known. TCRdb redid the calling of the reads with MiXCR, one entry per CDR3 protein. The table shows 110,000 or so distinct CDR3 sequences, with around 30% occurring only once. Source: CD8+ T cells from cultured PBMCs, taken from culture after CMV antigen stimulation. The receptors come from a human donor in good health (CMV status not recorded). Some clones in this sample may be carry-over from other donors' samples. Each CDR3 is given with its conserved first and last residue. D genes are given only for firm matches. The size field is filled for only some rows; it gives once, few, many or a size class.

v_gene,j_gene,d_gene,abundance,CDR3aa,CDR3nt
TRBV5-4,TRBJ2-7,-,many,CASSLGQDPSYEQYF,TGTGCCAGCAGCTTGGGCCAGGACCCTTCCTACGAGCAGTACTTC
TRBV5-8,TRBJ2-1,TRBD1,-,CASSVTGAYNEQFF,TGTGCCAGCAGCGTGACAGGGGCCTACAATGAGCAGTTCTTC
TRBV9,TRBJ2-7,-,-,CASSVATDAYEQYF,TGTGCCAGCAGCGTAGCTACAGACGCCTACGAGCAGTACTTC
TRBV7-9,TRBJ1-1,-,few,CASSSEASGARELLYEAFF,TGTGCCAGCAGCTCGGAAGCATCGGGGGCGAGGGAATTACTCTATGAAGCTTTCTTT
TRBV20-1,TRBJ2-7,TRBD1,-,CSARDTGQTYEQYF,TGCAGTGCTAGAGACACGGGACAGACCTACGAGCAGTACTTC
TRBV6-1,TRBJ2-2,-,few,CASSNRAGRAGELFF,TGTGCCAGCAGCAACAGGGCCGGTCGGGCCGGGGAGCTGTTTTTT
TRBV2,TRBJ2-1,-,few,CASSERTLRSSYNEQFF,TGTGCCAGCAGTGAGCGGACACTCAGGAGCTCCTACAATGAGCAGTTCTTC
TRBV4-1,TRBJ2-7,TRBD1,few,CASSLGTASSYEQYF,TGCGCCAGCAGCCTCGGGACAGCCAGCTCCTACGAGCAGTACTTC
TRBV6-6,TRBJ2-5,TRBD2,-,CASNPGGGLKETQYF,TGTGCCAGCAACCCGGGCGGGGGGCTTAAAGAGACCCAGTACTTC
TRBV5-1,TRBJ2-1,-,-,CASSPVLALNNEQFF,TGCGCCAGCAGCCCCGTACTGGCCCTAAACAATGAGCAGTTCTTC
TRBV29-1,TRBJ1-4,-,-,CSVEVGLGPGVREKLFF,TGCAGCGTTGAGGTTGGGCTTGGACCGGGGGTTAGGGAAAAACTGTTTTTT
TRBV6-6,TRBJ1-1,TRBD1,few,CASSLKDRAEAFF,TGTGCCAGCAGCCTAAAAGACAGGGCTGAAGCTTTCTTT
TRBV15,TRBJ2-1,-,-,CATSGRGGYNEQFF,TGTGCCACCAGTGGTAGGGGTGGCTACAATGAGCAGTTCTTC
TRBV20-1,TRBJ1-1,-,few,CSASRVEAFF,TGCAGTGCTAGCCGGGTCGAAGCTTTCTTT
TRBV6-5,TRBJ2-7,-,many,CASSYRGLNYEQYF,TGTGCCAGCAGTTACCGGGGACTGAACTACGAGCAGTACTTC
TRBV7-9,TRBJ2-5,TRBD1,-,CASSPGTDKRIQYF,TGTGCCAGCAGCCCCGGGACAGATAAGAGAATCCAGTACTTC
TRBV7-2,TRBJ2-2,-,-,CASSLEGGGNTGELFF,TGTGCCAGCAGCTTAGAGGGAGGGGGTAACACCGGGGAGCTGTTTTTT
TRBV27,TRBJ2-5,-,-,CASSLRWGFLETQYF,TGTGCCAGCAGTTTAAGATGGGGTTTTCTGGAGACCCAGTACTTC
TRBV7-9,TRBJ1-2,-,few,CASSLRLLIHGYTF,TGTGCCAGCAGCTTACGTCTACTTATTCATGGCTACACCTTC
TRBV7-2,TRBJ2-1,TRBD1,few,CASSLSRGPGGYEQFF,TGTGCCAGCAGCTTATCCAGGGGGCCCGGAGGATATGAGCAGTTCTTC
TRBV7-2,TRBJ1-1,-,-,CASSLLGQTMNTEAFF,TGTGCCAGCAGCTTATTAGGACAAACGATGAACACTGAAGCTTTCTTT
TRBV7-9,TRBJ2-1,TRBD2,-,CASSVSGITYNEQFF,TGTGCCAGCAGCGTTAGCGGGATAACCTACAATGAGCAGTTCTTC
TRBV7-4,TRBJ2-7,TRBD2,few,CASSLASGLAGGREQYF,TGTGCCAGCAGCTTAGCCTCTGGACTAGCGGGGGGCCGCGAGCAGTACTTC
TRBV5-6,TRBJ2-3,TRBD2,-,CASSGGLAPSTDTQYF,TGTGCCAGCAGCGGAGGACTAGCGCCTAGCACAGATACGCAGTATTTT
TRBV20-1,TRBJ1-1,TRBD1,-,CSARGATGGTEAFF,TGCAGTGCTAGAGGAGCGACAGGGGGCACTGAAGCTTTCTTT
TRBV7-9,TRBJ1-1,-,few,CASSRGQPEAFF,TGTGCCAGCAGTCGAGGACAGCCTGAAGCTTTCTTT
TRBV2,TRBJ2-7,-,-,CASSPPGGGIYEQYF,TGTGCCAGCAGCCCCCCAGGGGGGGGAATCTACGAGCAGTACTTC
TRBV7-2,TRBJ2-1,TRBD2,many,CASSQDRTSGGDNEQFF,TGTGCCAGCAGCCAGGACAGGACTAGCGGGGGGGACAATGAGCAGTTCTTC
TRBV28,TRBJ1-6,TRBD1,few,CASSAAPGQGYNSPLHF,TGTGCCAGCAGTGCCGCGCCCGGACAGGGCTATAATTCACCCCTCCACTTT
TRBV2,TRBJ2-7,TRBD1,-,CASSTGTGLSYEQYF,TGTGCCAGCAGCACCGGGACAGGCCTCTCCTACGAGCAGTACTTC
TRBV11-1,TRBJ1-5,-,few,CASRFGQPQHF,TGTGCCAGCAGGTTCGGACAGCCCCAGCATTTT
TRBV29-1,TRBJ1-2,-,few,CSVEGPLNYGYTF,TGCAGCGTTGAAGGTCCGCTTAACTATGGCTACACCTTC
TRBV15,TRBJ2-5,TRBD1,-,CATSGQGPQETQYF,TGTGCCACCAGCGGACAGGGGCCCCAAGAGACCCAGTACTTC
TRBV10-3,TRBJ1-5,TRBD1,few,CAISETGDNQPQHF,TGTGCCATCAGCGAGACAGGGGATAATCAGCCCCAGCATTTT
TRBV3-1,TRBJ2-5,TRBD2,-,CASSQVSRGTYQETQYF,TGTGCCAGCAGCCAAGTATCGCGGGGGACGTACCAAGAGACCCAGTACTTC
TRBV7-9,TRBJ1-4,TRBD1,-,CASSNDRGYEKLFF,TGTGCCAGCAGCAATGACAGGGGGTACGAAAAACTGTTTTTT
TRBV2,TRBJ2-7,TRBD2,-,CASSDFSGGDVEQYF,TGTGCCAGCAGTGATTTTAGCGGGGGTGACGTCGAGCAGTACTTC
TRBV18,TRBJ2-2,TRBD2,-,CASSPGLAGNTGELFF,TGTGCCAGCTCACCAGGTCTAGCGGGGAACACCGGGGAGCTGTTTTTT
TRBV20-1,TRBJ2-7,TRBD1,-,CSARGMDRSSYEQYF,TGCAGTGCTAGAGGAATGGACAGGAGCTCCTACGAGCAGTACTTC
TRBV19,TRBJ1-5,-,-,CASSPGGNQPQHF,TGTGCCAGTAGCCCGGGGGGAAATCAGCCCCAGCATTTT
TRBV4-1,TRBJ1-2,-,many,CASSQSIAAAFLYGYTF,TGCGCCAGCAGCCAATCGATAGCAGCGGCATTCTTGTATGGCTACACCTTC
TRBV10-3,TRBJ2-3,TRBD2,few,CAISGRTRSTDTQYF,TGTGCCATCAGTGGGAGGACTAGAAGCACAGATACGCAGTATTTT
TRBV6-8,TRBJ1-6,-,-,CASSYSTASSYNSPLHF,TGTGCCAGCAGTTACTCGACAGCAAGCTCCTATAATTCACCCCTCCACTTT
TRBV6-5,TRBJ1-5,-,-,CASSSPDRSRYSNQPQHF,TGTGCCAGCAGTTCCCCCGACCGTTCCCGCTATAGCAATCAGCCCCAGCATTTT
TRBV20-1,TRBJ1-1,-,-,CSAPIEQNTEAFF,TGCAGTGCGCCAATCGAACAGAACACTGAAGCTTTCTTT
TRBV4-1,TRBJ1-2,TRBD1,few,CASSQESGQSNYGYTF,TGCGCCAGCAGCCAAGAGTCGGGACAGTCTAACTATGGCTACACCTTC
TRBV7-2,TRBJ2-1,-,many,CASSLERLPSIEQFF,TGTGCCAGCAGCTTAGAACGCCTCCCGTCCATTGAGCAGTTCTTC
TRBV7-2,TRBJ2-6,-,-,CASSPYPGANVLTF,TGTGCCAGCAGCCCCTACCCTGGGGCCAACGTCCTGACTTTC
TRBV29-1,TRBJ2-1,TRBD2,few,CSVEDTLAGGTRYNEQFF,TGCAGCGTTGAAGATACACTAGCGGGGGGCACCCGCTACAATGAGCAGTTCTTC
TRBV9,TRBJ2-1,-,-,CASSRGVSYNEQFF,TGTGCCAGCAGCAGGGGGGTATCCTACAATGAGCAGTTCTTC
TRBV29-1,TRBJ1-2,TRBD1,few,CSADGMGQGASGYTF,TGCAGCGCCGACGGAATGGGACAGGGGGCGAGTGGCTACACCTTC
TRBV15,TRBJ1-1,-,few,CATSRDKGANTEAFF,TGTGCCACCAGCAGAGATAAAGGGGCGAACACTGAAGCTTTCTTT
TRBV5-1,TRBJ1-1,TRBD1,few,CASSSGTVMNTEAFF,TGCGCCAGCAGCTCCGGGACAGTGATGAACACTGAAGCTTTCTTT
TRBV2,TRBJ2-3,-,-,CASSTDKTSSSTDTQYF,TGTGCCAGCTCCACCGATAAAACTAGCTCTAGCACAGATACGCAGTATTTT
TRBV28,TRBJ2-7,-,few,CASSSESYEQYF,TGTGCCAGCAGTTCAGAGTCCTACGAGCAGTACTTC
TRBV27,TRBJ2-3,TRBD1,-,CASSPREGQGSSPARYTQYF,TGTGCCAGCAGTCCTCGTGAGGGACAGGGTTCTAGTCCAGCCAGGTACACGCAGTATTTT
TRBV7-2,TRBJ1-2,-,-,CASSQGRYRGHGYGYTF,TGTGCCAGCAGCCAGGGGCGTTATCGGGGGCACGGCTATGGCTACACCTTC
TRBV29-1,TRBJ2-3,-,-,CSVVLPRPADTQYF,TGCAGCGTTGTCTTACCGAGACCGGCAGATACGCAGTATTTT
TRBV11-2,TRBJ2-5,TRBD1,-,CASSPDRATGETQYF,TGTGCCAGCAGCCCTGACAGGGCTACCGGGGAGACCCAGTACTTC
TRBV11-2,TRBJ2-7,-,few,CASSFALEGSYEQYF,TGTGCCAGCAGCTTTGCCCTCGAGGGCTCCTACGAGCAGTACTTC